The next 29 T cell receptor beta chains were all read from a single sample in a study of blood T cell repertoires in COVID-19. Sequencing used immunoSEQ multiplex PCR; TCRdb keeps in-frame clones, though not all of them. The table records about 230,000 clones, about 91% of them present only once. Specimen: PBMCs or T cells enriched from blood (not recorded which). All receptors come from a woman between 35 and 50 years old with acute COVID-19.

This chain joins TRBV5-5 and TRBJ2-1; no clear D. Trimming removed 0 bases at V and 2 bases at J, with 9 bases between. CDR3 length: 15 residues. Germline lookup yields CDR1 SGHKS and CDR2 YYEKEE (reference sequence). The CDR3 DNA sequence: TGTGCCAGCAGCTTGGTGGCATCGACCTACAATGAGCAGTTCTTC. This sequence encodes CASSLVASTYNEQFF.

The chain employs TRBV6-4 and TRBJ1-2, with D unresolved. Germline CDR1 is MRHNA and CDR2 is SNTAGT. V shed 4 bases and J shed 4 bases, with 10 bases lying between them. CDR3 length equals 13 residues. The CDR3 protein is CASSGPGSYGYTF. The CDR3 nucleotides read TGTGCCAGCAGTGGACCGGGTTCCTATGGCTACACCTTC.

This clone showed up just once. CDR3 in amino acids: CSVEGGGGANVLTF. The CDR3 region has the DNA TGCAGCGTTGAAGGGGGGGGAGGGGCCAACGTCCTGACTTTC. The chain combines TRBV29-1 with TRBJ2-6; 7 positions agree with TRBD2. The CDR3 runs to 14 residues. The germline gives CDR1 SQVTM, CDR2 ANQGSEA. Germline trimming cut 1 base from V and 4 bases from J; bases unmatched to any gene: 1.

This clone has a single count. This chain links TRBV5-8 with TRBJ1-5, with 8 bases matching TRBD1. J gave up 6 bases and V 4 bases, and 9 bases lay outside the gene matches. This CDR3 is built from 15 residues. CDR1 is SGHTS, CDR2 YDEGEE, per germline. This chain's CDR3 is CASSPGTGEVQPQHF. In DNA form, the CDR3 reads TGTGCCAGCAGCCCCGGGACAGGTGAGGTTCAGCCCCAGCATTTT.

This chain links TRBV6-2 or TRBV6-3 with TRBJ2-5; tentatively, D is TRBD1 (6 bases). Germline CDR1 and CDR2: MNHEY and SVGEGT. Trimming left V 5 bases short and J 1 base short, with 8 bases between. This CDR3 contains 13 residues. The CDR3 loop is CASSQGLQETQYF. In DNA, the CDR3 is TGTGCCAGCAGTCAGGGGCTCCAAGAGACCCAGTACTTC.

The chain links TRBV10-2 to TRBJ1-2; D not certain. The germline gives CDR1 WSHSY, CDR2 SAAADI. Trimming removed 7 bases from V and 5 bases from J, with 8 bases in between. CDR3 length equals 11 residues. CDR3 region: CASKEAYGYTF. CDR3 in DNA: TGCGCCAGCAAAGAGGCGTATGGCTACACCTTC.

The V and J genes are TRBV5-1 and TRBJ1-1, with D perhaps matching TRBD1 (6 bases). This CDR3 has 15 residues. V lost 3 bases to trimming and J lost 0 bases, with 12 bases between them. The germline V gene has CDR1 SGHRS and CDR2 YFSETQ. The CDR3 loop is CASSSSGQMNTEAFF. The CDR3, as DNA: TGCGCCAGCAGCTCTTCGGGACAAATGAACACTGAAGCTTTCTTT.

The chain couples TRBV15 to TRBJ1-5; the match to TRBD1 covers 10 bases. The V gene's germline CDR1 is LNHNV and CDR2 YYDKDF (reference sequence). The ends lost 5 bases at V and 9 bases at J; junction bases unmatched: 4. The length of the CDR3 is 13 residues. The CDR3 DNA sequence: TGTGCCACCAGCGGGGGACAGGGGAGGCCCCAGCATTTT. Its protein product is CATSGGQGRPQHF.

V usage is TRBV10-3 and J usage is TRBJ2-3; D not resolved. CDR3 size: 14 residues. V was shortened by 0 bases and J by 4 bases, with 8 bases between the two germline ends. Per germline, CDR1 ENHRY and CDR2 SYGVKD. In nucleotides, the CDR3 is TGTGCCATCAGTGAGTCGCCCCGGGCAGATACGCAGTATTTT. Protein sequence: CAISESPRADTQYF.

CDR3 nucleotide sequence: TGTGCCAGTAGTATCGTGGCGGGGAGCTCCTACGAGCAGTACGTC. Its protein product is CASSIVAGSSYEQYV. The chain carries TRBV19 and TRBJ2-7; D is possibly TRBD2 (6 bases). Trimming stripped 3 bases from V and 0 bases from J, with 12 bases between. Germline V lookup: CDR1 LNHDA, CDR2 SQIVND (reference sequence). CDR3 length equals 15 residues.

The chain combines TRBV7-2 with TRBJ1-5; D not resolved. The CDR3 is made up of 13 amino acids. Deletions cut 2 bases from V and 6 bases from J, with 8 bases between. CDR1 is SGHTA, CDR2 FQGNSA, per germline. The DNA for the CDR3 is TGTGCCAGCAGCTTATCCGTTTCTCAGCCCCAGCATTTT. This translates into CASSLSVSQPQHF.

In nucleotides, the CDR3 is TGTGCCACCAGTGTGCCGACTAGCGGGAGGTTGCAAGAGACCCAGTACTTC. Its translation is CATSVPTSGRLQETQYF. This chain links TRBV24-1 with TRBJ2-5, with TRBD2 matching over 13 bases. The V segment lost 5 bases and the J segment 2 bases; nucleotides outside the gene matches: 7. The V gene's germline CDR1 is KGHDR and CDR2 SFDVKD. The CDR3 covers 17 residues.

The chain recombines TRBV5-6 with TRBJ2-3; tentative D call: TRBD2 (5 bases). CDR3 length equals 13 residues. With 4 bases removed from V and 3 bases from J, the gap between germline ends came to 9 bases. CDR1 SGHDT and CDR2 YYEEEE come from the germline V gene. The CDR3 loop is CASSADWTDTQYF. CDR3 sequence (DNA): TGTGCCAGCAGCGCGGACTGGACAGATACGCAGTATTTT.

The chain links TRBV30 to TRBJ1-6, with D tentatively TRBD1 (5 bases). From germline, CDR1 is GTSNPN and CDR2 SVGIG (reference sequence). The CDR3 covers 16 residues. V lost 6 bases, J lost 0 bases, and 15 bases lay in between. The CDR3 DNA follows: TGTGCCTGTAATTTCGGGGGGAGCTCCTATAATTCACCCCTCCACTTT. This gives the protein CACNFGGSSYNSPLHF. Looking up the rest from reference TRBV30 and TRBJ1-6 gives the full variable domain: SQTIHQWPATLVQPVGSPLSLECTVEGTSNPNLYWYRQAAGRGLQLLFYSVGIGQISSEVPQNLSASRPQDRQFILSSKKLLLSDSGFYLCACNFGGSSYNSPLHFGNGTRLTVT.

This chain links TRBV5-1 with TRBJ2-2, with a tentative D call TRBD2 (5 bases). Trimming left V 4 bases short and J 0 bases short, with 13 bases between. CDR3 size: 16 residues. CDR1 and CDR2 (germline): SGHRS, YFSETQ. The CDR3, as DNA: TGCGCCAGCAGCGCCTCTAGCAAAGCGAACACCGGGGAGCTGTTTTTT. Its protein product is CASSASSKANTGELFF. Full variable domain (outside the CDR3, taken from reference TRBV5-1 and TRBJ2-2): KAGVTQTPRYLIKTRGQQVTLSCSPISGHRSVSWYQQTPGQGLQFLFEYFSETQRNKGNFPGRFSGRQFSNSRSEMNVSTLELGDSALYLCASSASSKANTGELFFGEGSRLTVL.

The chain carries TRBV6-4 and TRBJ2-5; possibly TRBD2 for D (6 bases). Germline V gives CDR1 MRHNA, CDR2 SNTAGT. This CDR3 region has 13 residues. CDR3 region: CAAAEGSWETQYF. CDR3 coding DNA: TGTGCGGCGGCGGAGGGGTCCTGGGAGACCCAGTACTTC.

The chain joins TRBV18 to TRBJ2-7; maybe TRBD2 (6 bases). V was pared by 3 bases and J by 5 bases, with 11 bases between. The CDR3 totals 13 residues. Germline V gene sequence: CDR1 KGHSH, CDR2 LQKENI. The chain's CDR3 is CASSPPGVNEQYF. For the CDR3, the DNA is TGTGCCAGCTCACCTCCGGGGGTTAACGAGCAGTACTTC.

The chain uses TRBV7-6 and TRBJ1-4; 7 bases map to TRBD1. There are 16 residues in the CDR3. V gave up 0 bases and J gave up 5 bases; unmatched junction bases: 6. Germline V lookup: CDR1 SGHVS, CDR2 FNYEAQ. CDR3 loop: CASSLAEAGGNEKLFF. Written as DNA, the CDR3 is TGTGCCAGCAGCTTAGCAGAGGCAGGGGGGAATGAAAAACTGTTTTTT.

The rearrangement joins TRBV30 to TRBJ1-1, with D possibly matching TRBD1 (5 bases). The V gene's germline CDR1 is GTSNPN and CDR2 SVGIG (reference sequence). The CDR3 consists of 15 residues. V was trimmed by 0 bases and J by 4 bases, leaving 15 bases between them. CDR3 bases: TGTGCCTGGAGTGTACTAGCGGGCGGGGGCACTGAAGCTTTCTTT. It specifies CAWSVLAGGGTEAFF. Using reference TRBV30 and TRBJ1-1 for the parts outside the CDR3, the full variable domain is SQTIHQWPATLVQPVGSPLSLECTVEGTSNPNLYWYRQAAGRGLQLLFYSVGIGQISSEVPQNLSASRPQDRQFILSSKKLLLSDSGFYLCAWSVLAGGGTEAFFGQGTRLTVV.

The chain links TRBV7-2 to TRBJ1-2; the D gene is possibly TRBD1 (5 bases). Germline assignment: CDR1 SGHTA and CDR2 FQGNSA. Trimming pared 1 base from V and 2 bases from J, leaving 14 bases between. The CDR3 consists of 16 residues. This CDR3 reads CASSLDAGGLNYGYTF. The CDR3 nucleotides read TGTGCCAGCAGCTTAGATGCGGGGGGACTGAACTATGGCTACACCTTC.

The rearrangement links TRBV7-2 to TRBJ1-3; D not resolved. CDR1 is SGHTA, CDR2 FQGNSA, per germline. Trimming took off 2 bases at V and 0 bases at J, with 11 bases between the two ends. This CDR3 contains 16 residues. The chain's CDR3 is CASSLNQVHSGNTIYF. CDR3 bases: TGTGCCAGCAGCTTAAATCAGGTTCACTCTGGAAACACCATATATTTT.

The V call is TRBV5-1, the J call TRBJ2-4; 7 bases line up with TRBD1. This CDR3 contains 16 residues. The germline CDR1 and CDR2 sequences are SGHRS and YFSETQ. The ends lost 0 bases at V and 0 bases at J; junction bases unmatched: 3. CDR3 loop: CASSLEGGLAKNIQYF. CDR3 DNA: TGCGCCAGCAGCTTGGAAGGGGGCTTAGCCAAAAACATTCAGTACTTC.

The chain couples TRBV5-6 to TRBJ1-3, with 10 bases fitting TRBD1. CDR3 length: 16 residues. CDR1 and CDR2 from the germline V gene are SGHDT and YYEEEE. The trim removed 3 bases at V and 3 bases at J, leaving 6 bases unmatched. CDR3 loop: CASSWRQGAVGNTIYF. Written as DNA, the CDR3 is TGTGCCAGCAGCTGGAGACAGGGGGCTGTTGGAAACACCATATATTTT.

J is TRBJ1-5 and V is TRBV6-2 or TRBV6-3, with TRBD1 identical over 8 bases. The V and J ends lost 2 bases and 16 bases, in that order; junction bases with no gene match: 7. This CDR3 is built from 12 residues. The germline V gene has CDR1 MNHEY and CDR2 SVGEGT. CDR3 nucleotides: TGTGCCAGCAGTTACCCGGACAGGGCTTGTCATTTT. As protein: CASSYPDRACHF.

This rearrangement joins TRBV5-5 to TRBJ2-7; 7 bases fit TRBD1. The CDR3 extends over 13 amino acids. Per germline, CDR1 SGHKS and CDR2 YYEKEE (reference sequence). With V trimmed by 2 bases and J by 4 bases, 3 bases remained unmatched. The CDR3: CASSLLTGYEQYV. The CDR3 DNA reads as TGTGCCAGCAGCTTACTGACAGGGTACGAGCAGTACGTC.

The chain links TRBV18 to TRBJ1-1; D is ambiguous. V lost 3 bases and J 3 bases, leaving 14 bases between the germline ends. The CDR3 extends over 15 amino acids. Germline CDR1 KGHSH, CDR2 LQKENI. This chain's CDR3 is CASSPTRGIYTEAFF. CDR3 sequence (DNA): TGTGCCAGCTCACCGACAAGAGGGATCTACACTGAAGCTTTCTTT.

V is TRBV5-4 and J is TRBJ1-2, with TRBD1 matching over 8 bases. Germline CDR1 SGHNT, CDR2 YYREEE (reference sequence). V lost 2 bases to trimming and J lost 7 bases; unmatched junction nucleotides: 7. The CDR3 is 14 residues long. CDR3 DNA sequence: TGTGCCAGCAGCTTTCAGGGGGCAGGGGTTGGCTACACCTTC. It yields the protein CASSFQGAGVGYTF.

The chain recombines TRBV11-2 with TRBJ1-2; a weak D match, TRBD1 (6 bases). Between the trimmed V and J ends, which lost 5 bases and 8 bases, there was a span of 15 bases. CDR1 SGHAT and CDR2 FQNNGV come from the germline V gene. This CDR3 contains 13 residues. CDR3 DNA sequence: TGTGCCAGCAGCCCCGGGGGGCCCAGGGGCTACACCTTC. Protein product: CASSPGGPRGYTF.

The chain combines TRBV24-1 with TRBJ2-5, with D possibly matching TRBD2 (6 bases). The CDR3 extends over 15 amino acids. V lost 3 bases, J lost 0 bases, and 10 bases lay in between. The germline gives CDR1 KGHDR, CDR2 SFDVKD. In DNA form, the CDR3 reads TGTGCCACCAGTGATCCCTCGGGGGACCAAGAGACCCAGTACTTC. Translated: CATSDPSGDQETQYF.